These 13 T cell receptor beta chains share one sample of origin, sequenced in a study of early T cells in non-severe SARS-CoV-2 infection. MiXCR, applied by TCRdb to the 5' RACE reads, yields one record per CDR3 protein. The data show 90,000 to 120,000 distinct CDR3 sequences, 12% seen once. The sample consisted of whole blood. Source of these receptors: an adult who was a healthcare worker with PCR-confirmed SARS-CoV-2 infection or an uninfected control (not recorded which).

This clonotype was detected ten times or more. The gene calls are TRBV28 and TRBJ2-7, with D perhaps matching TRBD1 or TRBD2 (5 bases each). V lost 6 bases and J 3 bases, leaving 12 bases between the germline ends. This CDR3 is built from 13 residues. Looked up from germline, CDR1 is MDHEN and CDR2 is SYDVKM. CDR3 bases: TGTGCCAGCAGACCCGGGACGAACTACGAGCAGTACTTC. Translation gives CASRPGTNYEQYF.

In this sample, this clonotype turned up a few times. The rearrangement uses TRBV29-1 and TRBJ2-5; 8 nucleotides line up with TRBD1. V was pared by 4 bases and J by 4 bases, with 5 bases of the junction left unmatched. The CDR3 has 13 residues. Germline V CDR1 and CDR2: SQVTM, ANQGSEA. CDR3 sequence (DNA): TGCAGCGTTGCCCCAGGGGGCGGAGAGACCCAGTACTTC. This gives the protein CSVAPGGGETQYF.

The V gene is TRBV7-9, the J gene TRBJ1-2; possible D gene TRBD1, 5 bases. The V end was cut by 5 bases, the J end by 6 bases, with 13 bases between. CDR1 and CDR2 (germline): SEHNR, FQNEAQ (reference sequence). The CDR3 is made up of 13 amino acids. CDR3 DNA sequence: TGTGCCAGCAGCCGGGCAGGGTTACATGGCTACACCTTC. Protein product: CASSRAGLHGYTF.

In its sample, this clonotype was seen a few times. J is TRBJ1-2 and V is TRBV28; D is perhaps TRBD1 (5 bases). The V gene lost 6 bases and the J gene lost 2 bases, with 13 bases spanning the gap. This CDR3 is 14 amino acids long. Germline V gene sequence: CDR1 MDHEN, CDR2 SYDVKM. CDR3 nucleotides: TGTGCCAGCAGATTTGGCAGGGCAAACTATGGCTACACCTTC. Amino acid sequence: CASRFGRANYGYTF.

To note about this clonotype: A much bigger clone sits one base away, suggesting this may be a read error. Without the conserved terminal phenylalanine or tryptophan, this CDR3 likely stems from a read error. This chain links TRBV3-1 with TRBJ1-2, with 7 bases matching TRBD1. The germline CDR1 and CDR2 sequences are LGHDT and YNNKEL (reference sequence). Trimming took 4 bases from V and 6 from J; bases not matched to a gene: 5. The CDR3 is 13 residues long. CDR3 loop: CASSRQGVDGYTL. The CDR3 bases are TGTGCCAGCAGCCGACAGGGCGTCGATGGCTACACCCTC.

A few counts support this clonotype. The chain employs TRBV11-2 and TRBJ1-6; D is unclear. With 6 bases removed from V and 2 bases from J, the gap between germline ends came to 14 bases. CDR3 length: 16 residues. The germline V gene has CDR1 SGHAT and CDR2 FQNNGV. In nucleotides, the CDR3 is TGTGCCAGCAGACTCGACATATGGGCCTATAATTCACCCCTCCACTTT. Protein: CASRLDIWAYNSPLHF.

The chain joins TRBV19 to TRBJ1-5; no clear D gene. Germline lookup yields CDR1 LNHDA and CDR2 SQIVND (reference sequence). The ends were cut back, 5 bases at V and 2 bases at J, with 10 bases in the middle. The CDR3 covers 14 residues. The CDR3 DNA is TGTGCCAGTAGTTCTCAGATCGGCAATCAGCCCCAGCATTTT. Translated, it gives CASSSQIGNQPQHF. Full variable domain (rest looked up from reference TRBV19 and TRBJ1-5): DGGITQSPKYLFRKEGQNVTLSCEQNLNHDAMYWYRQDPGQGLRLIYYSQIVNDFQKGDIAEGYSVSREKKESFPLTVTSAQKNPTAFYLCASSSQIGNQPQHFGDGTRLSIL.

This sequence joins TRBV6-1 and TRBJ2-2; possibly TRBD2 for D (5 bases). The germline CDR1 and CDR2 sequences are MNHNS and SASEGT. V was trimmed by 6 bases and J by 6 bases, leaving 17 bases between them. The CDR3 runs 15 residues. For the CDR3, the DNA is TGTGCCAGCAGGCCACTAGACCGATTCCCCGGGGAGCTGTTTTTT. Amino acids: CASRPLDRFPGELFF.

The V and J genes are TRBV7-3 and TRBJ2-7; no reliable D call. The CDR3 loop spans 13 amino acids. Trimming cost V 4 bases and J 0 bases, with 7 bases left between them. CDR1 is SGHTA, CDR2 FQGTGA, per germline. The CDR3 is CASSSYTSYEQYF. DNA of the CDR3: TGTGCCAGCAGCTCGTACACCTCCTACGAGCAGTACTTC.

V usage is TRBV28 and J usage is TRBJ2-7; D gene uncertain. V was shortened by 3 bases and J by 2 bases, with 14 bases between the two germline ends. This CDR3 region has 15 residues. The germline V gene has CDR1 MDHEN and CDR2 SYDVKM. The CDR3 loop reads CASSFPGRPPYEQYF. The CDR3 DNA reads TGTGCCAGCAGTTTCCCCGGACGGCCGCCCTACGAGCAGTACTTC.

This clonotype was detected many times. The CDR3 sequence: CASSFTGGTYGYTF. In DNA form, the CDR3 reads TGTGCCAGCAGTTTTACGGGGGGCACCTATGGCTACACCTTC. This chain uses TRBV12-3 or TRBV12-4 with TRBJ1-2; a weak D match, TRBD1 (6 bases). Trimming shortened V by 3 bases and J by 4 bases, and 12 bases separated the two germline ends. This CDR3 has 14 residues.

This clonotype has more than one count but fewer than ten. V and J are TRBV12-3 or TRBV12-4 and TRBJ2-1; 8 bases are a match to TRBD1. Trimming took 3 bases from V and 7 from J; bases not matched to a gene: 11. This CDR3 is built from 16 residues. The CDR3 reads CASSFAWQGARNEQFF. The CDR3 DNA follows: TGTGCCAGCAGTTTCGCGTGGCAGGGGGCGCGGAATGAGCAGTTCTTC.

The V call is TRBV27, the J call TRBJ2-7; D possibly corresponds to TRBD1 (6 bases). With 4 bases removed from V and 5 bases from J, the gap between germline ends came to 15 bases. The germline CDR1 and CDR2 sequences are MNHEY and SMNVEV (reference sequence). The CDR3 extends over 14 amino acids. CDR3 bases: TGTGCCAGCAGTTATCGGTACAGGGCCGACGAGCAGTACTTC. Residues: CASSYRYRADEQYF.